The T cell receptor (beta chain) described here comes from a study of PD-L1 blockade in urothelial cancer (dated 2017 in TCRdb). Study-level background: Therapy was started in the mid-2010s for all patients, and atezolizumab 1,200 mg was administered intravenously every 3 weeks. An ECOG performance status of 0 or 1 was recorded for the patients, and 0 to 3 prior chemotherapy regimens had been received by the patients. Twenty-five of 29 patients were identified as males with urothelial cancer of bladder origin, and a prior smoking history was reported by 18 of 29 patients. Durable clinical benefit was defined as progression-free survival longer than 6 months, and TCR features were also tested against progression-free and overall survival. Durable clinical benefit was achieved by nine patients but not by the remaining 20. Blood samples were analyzed at two time points: 3 weeks after treatment start (second dose) and 6 weeks after treatment start. Blood samples gave a median of around 140,000 T cells and 80,000 to 95,000 unique TCRs, with a median clonality of approximately 0.08. Under 30 patients had pretreatment blood TCR-seq, some 24 had at least one posttreatment blood collection, and some 24 had tumor TCR-seq. Pretreatment tumor samples and matched peripheral blood, collected serially before and after atezolizumab treatment, underwent TCR sequencing. Whole exome sequencing and RNA sequencing of pretreatment tumors were performed alongside TCR sequencing in the same patients. Somatic, immune and clinical correlates of response to PD-L1 blockade with atezolizumab in urothelial cancer were the focus of an exploratory multi-omic analysis. Beyond this particular receptor, the publication reports: Greater expansion of tumor-associated TCR clones in peripheral blood 3 weeks after the start of treatment was observed in patients with durable benefit (n ≈ 24, p = 0.022). Small sample size (n ≈ 28) and many exploratory analyses mean the results are intended to be hypothesis-generating. Improved progression-free and overall survival was found to be associated with pretreatment peripheral blood TCR clonality below the median.

To estimate absolute template abundance from read counts, synthetic TCR analog templates were spiked into each PCR. TCRbeta CDR3 regions were amplified from genomic DNA with bias-controlled V and J gene primers using the immunoSEQ assay. Sequencing of rearranged TCRbeta segments was performed at approximately 20X coverage. The original methods were these. Clustering was used to correct sequencing errors, and CDR3s were annotated against IMGT so that V, D and J genes could be assigned. Downstream analyses used only productive TCRbeta rearrangements and left out out-of-frame or stop-codon sequences. Clonality was calculated as one minus the Shannon entropy normalized by the log of the number of unique productive sequences. Clones differing between time points or between blood and tumor were identified using Fisher's exact test with Benjamini-Hochberg correction, with an adjusted p below 0.01 applied as the threshold. The table was pulled from immuneACCESS by TCRdb, which kept in-frame rearrangements only. Such tables lose some clones; where checked, under half of the loss comes from unresolved V genes, and the rest has no known cause. V and J calls and clone size are copied from that table; D and trimming were computed from the DNA. The sample table records approximately 38,000 clones; approximately 86% of these occur just once. Roughly a quarter of the sample comes from the top ten.

The intended sense of this specimen's time point label: peripheral blood 6 weeks after treatment start. A cohort of about 30 patients with locally advanced or metastatic urothelial carcinoma, treated at Memorial Sloan Kettering on a trial protocol, was included. Peripheral blood mononuclear cells were collected pretreatment and during treatment, with between 1 and 8 total time points obtained per patient. The Qiagen DNeasy Blood extraction kit was used to purify genomic DNA from total PBMCs and tumor samples. Collected pretreatment and during treatment, PBMCs were isolated and stored as previously described. V drops 5 bases and J drops 4 bases, leaving 14 bases in between. From the cysteine up to the phenylalanine, the CDR3 has a length of 14 residues. CDR3 DNA only is kept here, 42 bases in frame from base 1. CDR1 and CDR2 are drawn from the germline V gene (reference sequence): MNHEY, SMNVEV. About this clone itself: Its antigen specificity is not known. Per-base quality was not reported, and no clone a single base away is much larger than it.

The sequence links TRBV27 to TRBJ1-1, with no confident D gene call. The receptor comes from a man aged 55 to 70 with urothelial cancer. This material consisted of PBMCs, taken around atezolizumab (anti-PD-L1) treatment. CDR3 loop: CASSVGGRSTEAFF. Here is the DNA: TGTGCCAGCAGTGTTGGAGGGAGGAGCACTGAAGCTTTCTTT.